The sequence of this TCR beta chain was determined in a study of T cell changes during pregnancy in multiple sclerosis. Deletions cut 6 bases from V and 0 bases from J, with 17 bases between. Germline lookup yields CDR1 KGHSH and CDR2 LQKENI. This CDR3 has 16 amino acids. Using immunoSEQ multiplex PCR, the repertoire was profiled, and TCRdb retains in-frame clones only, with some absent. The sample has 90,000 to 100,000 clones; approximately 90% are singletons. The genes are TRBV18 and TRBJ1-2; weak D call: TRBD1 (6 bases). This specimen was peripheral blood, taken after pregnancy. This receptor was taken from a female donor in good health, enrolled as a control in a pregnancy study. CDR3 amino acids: CASSRGQIRANYGYTF. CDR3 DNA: TGTGCCAGCTCCCGAGGACAGATCCGAGCTAACTATGGCTACACCTTC.